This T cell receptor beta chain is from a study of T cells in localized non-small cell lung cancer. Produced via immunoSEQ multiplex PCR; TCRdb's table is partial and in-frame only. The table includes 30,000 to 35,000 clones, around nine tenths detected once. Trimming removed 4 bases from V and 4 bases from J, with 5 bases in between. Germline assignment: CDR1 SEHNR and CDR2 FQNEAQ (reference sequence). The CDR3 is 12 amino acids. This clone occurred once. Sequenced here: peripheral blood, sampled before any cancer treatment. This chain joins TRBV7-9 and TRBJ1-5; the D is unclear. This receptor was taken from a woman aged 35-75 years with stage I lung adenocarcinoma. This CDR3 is CASSSANQPQHF. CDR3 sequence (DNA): TGTGCCAGCAGCTCGGCGAATCAGCCCCAGCATTTT.